The source of this T cell receptor beta chain is a study of blood T cell repertoires in COVID-19. The wider study: The United States, Italy and Spain supplied acute and convalescent COVID-19 samples.

Germline values: CDR1 SGHTA, CDR2 FQGNSA. This CDR3 comprises 13 residues. V shed 1 base and J shed 5 bases, with 8 bases lying between them. Only in-frame clones appear in the TCRdb table, and some are missing; sequencing was by immunoSEQ multiplex PCR. This table has some 190,000 clones, roughly 84% appearing once. The receptor comes from a woman in her 30s who had been exposed to COVID-19. The chain links TRBV7-2 to TRBJ1-2, with D possibly matching TRBD1 (6 bases). The sample comprised PBMCs or T cells enriched from blood (not recorded which). The CDR3 loop is CASSLEGGYGYTF. CDR3 in DNA: TGTGCCAGCAGCTTAGAGGGGGGGTATGGCTACACCTTC. Variable domain in full (rest from reference TRBV7-2 and TRBJ1-2): GAGVSQSPSNKVTEKGKDVELRCDPISGHTALYWYRQSLGQGLEFLIYFQGNSAPDKSGLPSDRFSAERTGGSVSTLTIQRTQQEDSAVYLCASSLEGGYGYTFGSGTRLTVV.